The rows below give T cell receptor beta chains drawn from one sample of a study of shared clonotypes between healthy human individuals. Assay: immunoSEQ multiplex PCR; the TCRdb copy retains only in-frame clones and omits some. The sample has roughly 2,000,000 clones, 85% to 95% seen once. The sample taken for sequencing was naive CD8+ T cells sorted from blood. All receptors come from a man aged 18 to 29 in good health. Each CDR3 is given with its conserved first and last residue. Each record gives: clone size, D gene, J gene, V gene, CDR3 DNA, CDR3 protein. The D gene is left open where the match is weak. Rows give clone size only sometimes, using once, few, many, or a class for an expanded clone.

clone_size: NA; d_call: NA; j_call: TRBJ2-7; v_call: TRBV27; cdr3_nt: TGTGCCAGCAGTTTATCGAATGGCGAGGTTCCCTACGAGCAGTACTTC; cdr3_aa: CASSLSNGEVPYEQYF
clone_size: NA; d_call: NA; j_call: TRBJ2-7; v_call: TRBV5-6; cdr3_nt: TGTGCCAGCAGTCTAACAGCCTACGAGCAGTACTTC; cdr3_aa: CASSLTAYEQYF
clone_size: NA; d_call: NA; j_call: TRBJ1-2; v_call: TRBV7-9; cdr3_nt: TGTGCCAGCAGTCTTAGTGGGGGGAATGGCTACACCTTC; cdr3_aa: CASSLSGGNGYTF
clone_size: NA; d_call: NA; j_call: TRBJ1-1; v_call: TRBV7-9; cdr3_nt: TGTGCCAGCAGCTTGGTCGCGACCGCTGAAGCTTTCTTT; cdr3_aa: CASSLVATAEAFF
clone_size: NA; d_call: NA; j_call: TRBJ2-6; v_call: TRBV1; cdr3_nt: TGCACCAGCAGCCAACAAAGTCGGGCCAACGTCCTGACTTTC; cdr3_aa: CTSSQQSRANVLTF
clone_size: NA; d_call: TRBD2; j_call: TRBJ2-7; v_call: TRBV10-1; cdr3_nt: TGCGCCAGCAGTCCCGGGACTAGGACTTACGAGCAGTACTTC; cdr3_aa: CASSPGTRTYEQYF
clone_size: NA; d_call: NA; j_call: TRBJ1-1; v_call: TRBV7-9; cdr3_nt: TGTGCCAGCAGCTTAGAAAGGGCTACTGAAGCTTTCTTT; cdr3_aa: CASSLERATEAFF
clone_size: NA; d_call: TRBD1; j_call: TRBJ2-1; v_call: TRBV2; cdr3_nt: TGTGCCAGCAGACAACAGGGGTGGGTTTTGGGAAATGAGCAGTTCTTC; cdr3_aa: CASRQQGWVLGNEQFF
clone_size: NA; d_call: TRBD1; j_call: TRBJ2-4; v_call: TRBV7-3; cdr3_nt: TGTGCCAGCAGCCCAGGGACAGGGGCAGCCAAAAACATTCAGTACTTC; cdr3_aa: CASSPGTGAAKNIQYF
clone_size: NA; d_call: NA; j_call: TRBJ1-2; v_call: TRBV4-1; cdr3_nt: TGCGCCAGCAGCCAGCGGGGGTGGGACTATGGCTACACCTTC; cdr3_aa: CASSQRGWDYGYTF
clone_size: NA; d_call: TRBD1; j_call: TRBJ2-7; v_call: TRBV6-5; cdr3_nt: TGTGCCAGCAGCAGGGGACAGGGAGGCGAGCAGTACTTC; cdr3_aa: CASSRGQGGEQYF
clone_size: NA; d_call: TRBD1; j_call: TRBJ2-7; v_call: TRBV7-9; cdr3_nt: TGTGCCAGCAGCCCCCCCGGGACAGTCTACGAGCAGTACTTC; cdr3_aa: CASSPPGTVYEQYF
clone_size: NA; d_call: NA; j_call: TRBJ2-1; v_call: TRBV25-1; cdr3_nt: TGTGCCAGCAGCCCCGGGACTCTGGGCGGTGAGCAGTTCTTC; cdr3_aa: CASSPGTLGGEQFF
clone_size: few; d_call: TRBD1; j_call: TRBJ2-7; v_call: TRBV5-4; cdr3_nt: TGTGCCAGCAGCAACCGGGACAGCTACGAGCAGTACTTC; cdr3_aa: CASSNRDSYEQYF
clone_size: NA; d_call: NA; j_call: TRBJ2-3; v_call: TRBV4-3; cdr3_nt: TGCGCCAGCAGCCACCGGGACGGCCGGAGCACAGATACGCAGTATTTT; cdr3_aa: CASSHRDGRSTDTQYF
clone_size: NA; d_call: TRBD2; j_call: TRBJ2-3; v_call: TRBV5-6; cdr3_nt: TGTGCCAGCAGCTTGGGGCTAGCGGGCCCAGATACGCAGTATTTT; cdr3_aa: CASSLGLAGPDTQYF
clone_size: NA; d_call: NA; j_call: TRBJ1-1; v_call: TRBV6-5; cdr3_nt: TGTGCCAGCAGTTACATTCCGGGACCTAGGAACACTGAAGCTTTCTTT; cdr3_aa: CASSYIPGPRNTEAFF
clone_size: once; d_call: NA; j_call: TRBJ2-1; v_call: TRBV4-1; cdr3_nt: TGCGCCAGCAGCCAAGTAACACTCGGGGGTGAGCAGTTCTTC; cdr3_aa: CASSQVTLGGEQFF
clone_size: NA; d_call: TRBD1; j_call: TRBJ2-7; v_call: TRBV27; cdr3_nt: TGTGCCAGCAGTTTATCTACAGGGGACGTGGGCTACGAGCAGTACTTC; cdr3_aa: CASSLSTGDVGYEQYF
clone_size: once; d_call: TRBD1; j_call: TRBJ2-7; v_call: TRBV5-8; cdr3_nt: TGTGCCAGCAGCTCCGGGACAGGGGAAGAGCAGTACTTC; cdr3_aa: CASSSGTGEEQYF
clone_size: NA; d_call: TRBD1; j_call: TRBJ2-3; v_call: TRBV4-3; cdr3_nt: TGCGCCAGCAGCCAAAGACAGGGCCCCACAGATACGCAGTATTTT; cdr3_aa: CASSQRQGPTDTQYF
clone_size: NA; d_call: NA; j_call: TRBJ1-2; v_call: TRBV12-2; cdr3_nt: TGTGCAAGTCGCATGCGCCGGGGGGAATGTTCTAACTATGGCTACACCTTC; cdr3_aa: CASRMRRGECSNYGYTF
clone_size: NA; d_call: TRBD1; j_call: TRBJ1-1; v_call: TRBV5-1; cdr3_nt: TGCGCCAGCAGCGGATGGGACAGGGGGTACACTGAAGCTTTCTTT; cdr3_aa: CASSGWDRGYTEAFF
clone_size: NA; d_call: TRBD2; j_call: TRBJ2-1; v_call: TRBV6-1; cdr3_nt: TGTGCCAGCAGCCCGACTAGCGGGAGGGCAAATGAGCAGTTCTTC; cdr3_aa: CASSPTSGRANEQFF